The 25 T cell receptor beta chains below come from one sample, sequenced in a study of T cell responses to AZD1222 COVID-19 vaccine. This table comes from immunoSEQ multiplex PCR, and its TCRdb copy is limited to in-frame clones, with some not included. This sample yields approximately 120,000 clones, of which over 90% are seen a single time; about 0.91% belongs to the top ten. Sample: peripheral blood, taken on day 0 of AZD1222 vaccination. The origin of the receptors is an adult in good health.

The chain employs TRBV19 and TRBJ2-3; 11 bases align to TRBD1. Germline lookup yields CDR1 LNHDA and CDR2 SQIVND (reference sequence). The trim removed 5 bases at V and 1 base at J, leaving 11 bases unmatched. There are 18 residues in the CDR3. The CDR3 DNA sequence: TGTGCCAGTAGTTCATGGACAGGGGGCGGACGTGGCACAGATACGCAGTATTTT. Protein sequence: CASSSWTGGGRGTDTQYF.

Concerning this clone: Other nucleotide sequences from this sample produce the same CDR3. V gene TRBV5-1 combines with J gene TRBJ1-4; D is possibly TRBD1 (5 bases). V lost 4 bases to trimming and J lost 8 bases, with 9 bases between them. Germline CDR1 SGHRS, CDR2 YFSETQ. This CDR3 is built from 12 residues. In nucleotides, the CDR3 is TGCGCCAGCAGCCCAAGGGGCGAAAAACTGTTTTTT. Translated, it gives CASSPRGEKLFF.

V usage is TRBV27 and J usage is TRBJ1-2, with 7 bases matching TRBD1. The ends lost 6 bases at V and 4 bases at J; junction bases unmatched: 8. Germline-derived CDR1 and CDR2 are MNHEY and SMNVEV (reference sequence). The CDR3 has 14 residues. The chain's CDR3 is CASSPRGPSYGYTF. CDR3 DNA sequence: TGTGCCAGCAGCCCTAGGGGGCCTTCCTATGGCTACACCTTC.

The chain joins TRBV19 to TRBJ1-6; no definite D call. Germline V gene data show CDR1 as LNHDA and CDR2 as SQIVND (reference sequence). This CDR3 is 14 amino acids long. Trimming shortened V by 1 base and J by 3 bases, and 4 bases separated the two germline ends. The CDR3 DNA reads TGTGCCAGTAGTATAGGGAACTATAATTCACCCCTCCACTTT. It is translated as CASSIGNYNSPLHF.

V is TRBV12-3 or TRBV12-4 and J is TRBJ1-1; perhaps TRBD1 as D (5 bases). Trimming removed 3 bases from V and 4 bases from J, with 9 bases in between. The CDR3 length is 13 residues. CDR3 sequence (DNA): TGTGCCAGCAGTTTGGGACGGCTCACTGAAGCTTTCTTT. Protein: CASSLGRLTEAFF.

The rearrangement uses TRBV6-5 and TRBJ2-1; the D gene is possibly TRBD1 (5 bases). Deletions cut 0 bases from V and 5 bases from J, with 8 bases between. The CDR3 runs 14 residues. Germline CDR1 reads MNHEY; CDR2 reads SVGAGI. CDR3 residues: CASSYSSRDNEQFF. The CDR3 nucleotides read TGTGCCAGCAGTTACTCGAGCAGGGACAATGAGCAGTTCTTC.

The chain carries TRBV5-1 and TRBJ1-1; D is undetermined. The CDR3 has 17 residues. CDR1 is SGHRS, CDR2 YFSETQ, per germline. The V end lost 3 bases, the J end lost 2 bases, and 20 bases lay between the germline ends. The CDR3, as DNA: TGCGCCAGCAGCTACTTAGAAGGCTTAACGACAAACACTGAAGCTTTCTTT. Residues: CASSYLEGLTTNTEAFF.

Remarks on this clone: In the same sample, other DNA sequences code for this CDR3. CDR3 amino acids: CASSEGASGNTIYF. CDR3 sequence (DNA): TGTGCCAGCAGTGAAGGGGCCTCTGGAAACACCATATATTTT. This chain uses TRBV6-1 with TRBJ1-3; D remains unclear. This CDR3 is 14 amino acids long. Trimming left V 1 base short and J 0 bases short, with 4 bases between. The V gene's germline CDR1 is MNHNS and CDR2 SASEGT.

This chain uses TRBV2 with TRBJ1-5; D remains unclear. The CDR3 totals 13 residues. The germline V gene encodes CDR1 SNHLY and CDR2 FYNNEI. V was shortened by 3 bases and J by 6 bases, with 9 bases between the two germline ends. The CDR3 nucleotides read TGTGCCAGCAGTGAGACCCAGAGTCAGCCCCAGCATTTT. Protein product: CASSETQSQPQHF.

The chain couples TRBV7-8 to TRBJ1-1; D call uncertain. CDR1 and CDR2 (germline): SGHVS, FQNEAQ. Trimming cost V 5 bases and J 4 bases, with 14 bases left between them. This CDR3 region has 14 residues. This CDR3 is CASSPASEGTEAFF. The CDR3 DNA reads TGTGCCAGCAGCCCTGCGTCCGAAGGCACTGAAGCTTTCTTT. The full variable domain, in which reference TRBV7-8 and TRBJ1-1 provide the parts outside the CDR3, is GAGVSQSPRYKVAKRGQDVALRCDPISGHVSLFWYQQALGQGPEFLTYFQNEAQLDKSGLPSDRFFAERPEGSVSTLKIQRTQQEDSAVYLCASSPASEGTEAFFGQGTRLTVV.

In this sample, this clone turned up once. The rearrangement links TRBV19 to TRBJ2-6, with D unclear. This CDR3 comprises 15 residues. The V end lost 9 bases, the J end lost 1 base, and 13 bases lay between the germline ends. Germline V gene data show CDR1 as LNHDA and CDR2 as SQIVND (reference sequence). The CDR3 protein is CASTFGQSGANVLTF. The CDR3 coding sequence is TGTGCCAGCACCTTTGGGCAATCTGGGGCCAACGTCCTGACTTTC.

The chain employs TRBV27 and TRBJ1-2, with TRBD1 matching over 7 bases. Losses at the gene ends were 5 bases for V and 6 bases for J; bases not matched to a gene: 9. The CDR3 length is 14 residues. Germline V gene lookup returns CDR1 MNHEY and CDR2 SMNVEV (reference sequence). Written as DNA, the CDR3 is TGTGCCAGCAGTCCCAGACAGGGTAGGAATGGCTACACCTTC. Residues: CASSPRQGRNGYTF.

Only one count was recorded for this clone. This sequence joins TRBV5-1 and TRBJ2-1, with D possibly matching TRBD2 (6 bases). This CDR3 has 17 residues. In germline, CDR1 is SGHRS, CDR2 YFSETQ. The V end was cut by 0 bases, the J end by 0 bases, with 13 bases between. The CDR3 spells CASSLDRGVNSYNEQFF. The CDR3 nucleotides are TGCGCCAGCAGCTTGGACCGCGGGGTCAACTCCTACAATGAGCAGTTCTTC.

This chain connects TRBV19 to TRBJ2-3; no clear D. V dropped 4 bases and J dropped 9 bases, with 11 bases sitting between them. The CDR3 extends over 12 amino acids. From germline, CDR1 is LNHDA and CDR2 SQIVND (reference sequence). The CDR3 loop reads CASSRSPTTQYF. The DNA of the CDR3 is TGTGCCAGTAGTAGATCCCCGACCACGCAGTATTTT. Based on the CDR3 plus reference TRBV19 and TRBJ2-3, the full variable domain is DGGITQSPKYLFRKEGQNVTLSCEQNLNHDAMYWYRQDPGQGLRLIYYSQIVNDFQKGDIAEGYSVSREKKESFPLTVTSAQKNPTAFYLCASSRSPTTQYFGPGTRLTVL.

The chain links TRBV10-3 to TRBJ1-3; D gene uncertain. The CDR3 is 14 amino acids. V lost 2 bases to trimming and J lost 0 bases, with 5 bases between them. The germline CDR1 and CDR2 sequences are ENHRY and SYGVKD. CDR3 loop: CAISETFSGNTIYF. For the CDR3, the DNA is TGTGCCATCAGTGAGACATTCTCTGGAAACACCATATATTTT.

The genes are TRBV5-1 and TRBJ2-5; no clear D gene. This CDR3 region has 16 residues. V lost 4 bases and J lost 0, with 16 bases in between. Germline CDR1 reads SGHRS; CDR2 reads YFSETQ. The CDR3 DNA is TGCGCCAGCAGCCCACTCCTCGACAAGGACCAAGAGACCCAGTACTTC. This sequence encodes CASSPLLDKDQETQYF.

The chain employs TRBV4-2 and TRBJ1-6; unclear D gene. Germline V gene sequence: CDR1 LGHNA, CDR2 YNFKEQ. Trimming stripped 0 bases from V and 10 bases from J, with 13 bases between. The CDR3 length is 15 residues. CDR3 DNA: TGTGCCAGCAGCCAAGATGCCCTCTTGGGATCACCCCTCCACTTT. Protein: CASSQDALLGSPLHF.

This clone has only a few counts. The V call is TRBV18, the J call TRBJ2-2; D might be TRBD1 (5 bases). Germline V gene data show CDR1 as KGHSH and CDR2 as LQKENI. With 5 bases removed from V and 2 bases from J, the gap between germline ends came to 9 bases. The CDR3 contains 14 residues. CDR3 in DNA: TGTGCCAGCTCAAAAGACAGTAACACCGGGGAGCTGTTTTTT. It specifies CASSKDSNTGELFF.

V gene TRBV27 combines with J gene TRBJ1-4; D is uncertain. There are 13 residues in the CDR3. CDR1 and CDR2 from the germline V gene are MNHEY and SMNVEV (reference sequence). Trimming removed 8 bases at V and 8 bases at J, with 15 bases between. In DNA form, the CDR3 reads TGTGCCAGCCGCAGGACGACATTCGAAAAACTGTTTTTT. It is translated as CASRRTTFEKLFF.

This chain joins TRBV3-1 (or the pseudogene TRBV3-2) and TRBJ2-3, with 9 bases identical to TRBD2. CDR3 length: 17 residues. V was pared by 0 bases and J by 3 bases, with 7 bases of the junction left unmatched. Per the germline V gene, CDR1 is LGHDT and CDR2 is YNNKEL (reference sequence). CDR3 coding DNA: TGTGCCAGCAGCCAAGATCCCTTAGCGGGGGTAACAGATACGCAGTATTTT. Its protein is CASSQDPLAGVTDTQYF.

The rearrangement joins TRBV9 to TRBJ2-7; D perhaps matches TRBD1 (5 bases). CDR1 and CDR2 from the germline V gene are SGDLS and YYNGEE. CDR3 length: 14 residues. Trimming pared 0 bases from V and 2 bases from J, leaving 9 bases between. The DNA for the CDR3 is TGTGCCAGCAGCGTAGGGGGCAGCACCTACGAGCAGTACTTC. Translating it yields CASSVGGSTYEQYF.

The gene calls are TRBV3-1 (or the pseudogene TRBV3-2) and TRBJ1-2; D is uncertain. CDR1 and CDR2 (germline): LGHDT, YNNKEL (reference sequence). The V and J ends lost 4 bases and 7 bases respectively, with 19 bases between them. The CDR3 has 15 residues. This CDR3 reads CASSLLDSDRGGYTF. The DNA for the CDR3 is TGTGCCAGCAGCCTCCTGGACTCGGATCGTGGTGGCTACACCTTC.

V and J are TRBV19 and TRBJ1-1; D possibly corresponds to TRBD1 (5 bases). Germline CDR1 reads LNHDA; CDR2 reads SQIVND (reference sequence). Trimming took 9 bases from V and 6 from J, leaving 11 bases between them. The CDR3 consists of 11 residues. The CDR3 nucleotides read TGTGCCAGCCGGGGGTTCCCTGAAGCTTTCTTT. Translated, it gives CASRGFPEAFF.

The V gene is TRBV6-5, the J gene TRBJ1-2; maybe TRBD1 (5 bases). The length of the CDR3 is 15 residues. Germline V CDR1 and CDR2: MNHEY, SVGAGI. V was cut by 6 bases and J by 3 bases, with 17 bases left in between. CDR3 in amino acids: CASSLAGPGDYGYTF. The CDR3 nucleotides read TGTGCCAGCAGCTTGGCGGGGCCGGGGGACTATGGCTACACCTTC.

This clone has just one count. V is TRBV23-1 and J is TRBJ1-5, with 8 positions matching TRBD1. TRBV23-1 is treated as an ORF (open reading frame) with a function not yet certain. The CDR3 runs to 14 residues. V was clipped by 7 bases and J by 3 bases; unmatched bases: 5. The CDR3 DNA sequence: TGCGCCAGCACAGGGGGCATTTACAATCAGCCCCAGCATTTT. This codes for CASTGGIYNQPQHF.